This T cell receptor beta chain was found in a study of shared clonotypes between healthy human individuals. Clones were sequenced by immunoSEQ multiplex PCR, and TCRdb holds only the in-frame ones, with some missing. The sample lists roughly 2,500,000 clones; approximately 94% were seen once. V gave up 1 base and J gave up 3 bases; unmatched junction bases: 6. This CDR3 is 16 amino acids long. Germline loops: CDR1 SGHTA, CDR2 FQGTGA. V usage is TRBV7-3 and J usage is TRBJ1-2; 9 nucleotides match TRBD1. The clonotype originates from a man aged 18 to 29 in good health. Some clones in this sample may be carry-over from other donors' samples. Material for sequencing was naive CD4+ T cells from PBMCs. The subset here: CD45RA+ positively selected. The CDR3 coding sequence is TGTGCCAGCAGCTTAAGGTCGGGGGACAGGGACTATGGCTACACCTTC. Amino acids: CASSLRSGDRDYGYTF.